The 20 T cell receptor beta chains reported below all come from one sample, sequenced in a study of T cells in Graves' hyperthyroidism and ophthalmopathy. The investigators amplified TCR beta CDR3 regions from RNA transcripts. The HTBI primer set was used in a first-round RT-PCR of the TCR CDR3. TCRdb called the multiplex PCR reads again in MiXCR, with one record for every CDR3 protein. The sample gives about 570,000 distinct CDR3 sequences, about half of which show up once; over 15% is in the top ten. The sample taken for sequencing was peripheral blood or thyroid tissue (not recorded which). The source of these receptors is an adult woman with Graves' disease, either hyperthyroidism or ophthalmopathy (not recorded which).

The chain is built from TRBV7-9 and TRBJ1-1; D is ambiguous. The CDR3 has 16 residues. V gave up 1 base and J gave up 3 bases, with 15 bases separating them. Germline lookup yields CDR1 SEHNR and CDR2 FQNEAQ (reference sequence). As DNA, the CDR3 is TGTGCCAGCAGCTTAGATCCGGGAACGATGGACACTGAAGCTTTCTTT. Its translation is CASSLDPGTMDTEAFF.

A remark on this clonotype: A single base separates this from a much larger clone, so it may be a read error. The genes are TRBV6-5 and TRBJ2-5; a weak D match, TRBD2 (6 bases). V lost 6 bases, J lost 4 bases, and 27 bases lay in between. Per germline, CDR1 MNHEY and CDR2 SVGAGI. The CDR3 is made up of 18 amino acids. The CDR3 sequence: CASSRASERPDLGETQYF. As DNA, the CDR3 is TGTGCCAGCAGCCGAGCTAGCGAGAGGCCCGATTTGGGAGAGACCCAGTACTTC.

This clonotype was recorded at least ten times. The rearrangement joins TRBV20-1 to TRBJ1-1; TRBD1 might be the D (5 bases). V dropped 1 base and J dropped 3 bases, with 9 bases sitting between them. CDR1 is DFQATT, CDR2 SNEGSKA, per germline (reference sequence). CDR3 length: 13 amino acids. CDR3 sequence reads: CSARGGSDTEAFF. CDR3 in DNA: TGCAGTGCTAGAGGGGGGTCGGACACTGAAGCTTTCTTT.

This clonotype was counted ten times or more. The CDR3 DNA reads as TGCGCCAGCAGCTTGTGGGGGGGTAATAGCAATCAGCCCCAGCATTTT. Its protein product is CASSLWGGNSNQPQHF. V and J are TRBV5-1 and TRBJ1-5; possibly TRBD1 for D (5 bases). Germline V gene sequence: CDR1 SGHRS, CDR2 YFSETQ. Between the trimmed V and J ends, which lost 1 base and 0 bases, there was a span of 11 bases. The CDR3 consists of 16 residues.

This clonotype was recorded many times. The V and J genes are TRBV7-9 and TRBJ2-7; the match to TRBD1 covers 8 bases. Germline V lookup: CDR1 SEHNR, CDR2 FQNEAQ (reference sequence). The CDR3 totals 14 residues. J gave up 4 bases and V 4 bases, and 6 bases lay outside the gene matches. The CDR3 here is CASSWTGLMYEQYF. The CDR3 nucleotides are TGTGCCAGCAGCTGGACAGGGCTTATGTACGAGCAGTACTTC.

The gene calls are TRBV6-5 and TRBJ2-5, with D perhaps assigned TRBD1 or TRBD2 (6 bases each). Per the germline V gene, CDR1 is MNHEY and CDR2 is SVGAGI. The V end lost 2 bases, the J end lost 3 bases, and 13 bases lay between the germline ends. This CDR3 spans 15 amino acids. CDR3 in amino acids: CASSYAGNREETQYF. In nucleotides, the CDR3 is TGTGCCAGCAGTTACGCGGGAAACAGGGAAGAGACCCAGTACTTC.

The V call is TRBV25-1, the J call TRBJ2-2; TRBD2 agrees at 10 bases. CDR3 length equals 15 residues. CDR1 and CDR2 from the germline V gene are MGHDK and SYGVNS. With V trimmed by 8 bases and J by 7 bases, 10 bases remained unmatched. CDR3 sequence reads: CASQVAGGFFGELFF. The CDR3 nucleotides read TGTGCCAGCCAGGTAGCGGGAGGTTTTTTCGGGGAGCTGTTTTTT.

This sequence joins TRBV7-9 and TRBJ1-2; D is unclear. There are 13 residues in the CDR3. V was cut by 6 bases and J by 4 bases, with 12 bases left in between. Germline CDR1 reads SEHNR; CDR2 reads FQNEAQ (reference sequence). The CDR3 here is CASRSAGFYGYTF. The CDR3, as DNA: TGTGCCAGCAGGAGCGCCGGGTTCTATGGCTACACCTTC.

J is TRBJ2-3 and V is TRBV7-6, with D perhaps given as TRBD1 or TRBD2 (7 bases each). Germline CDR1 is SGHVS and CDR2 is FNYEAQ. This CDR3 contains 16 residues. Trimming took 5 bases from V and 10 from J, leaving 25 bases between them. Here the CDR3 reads CASSKRQGGPSGPQYF. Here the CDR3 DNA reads TGTGCCAGCAGCAAACGACAGGGAGGGCCATCGGGACCGCAGTATTTT.

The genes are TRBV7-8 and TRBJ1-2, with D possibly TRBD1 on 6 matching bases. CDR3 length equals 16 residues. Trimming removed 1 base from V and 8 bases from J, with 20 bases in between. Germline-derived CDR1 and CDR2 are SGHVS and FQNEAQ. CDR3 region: CASSLGLQGGFYGYTF. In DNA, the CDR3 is TGTGCCAGCAGCTTAGGACTACAGGGAGGGTTCTACGGCTACACCTTC.

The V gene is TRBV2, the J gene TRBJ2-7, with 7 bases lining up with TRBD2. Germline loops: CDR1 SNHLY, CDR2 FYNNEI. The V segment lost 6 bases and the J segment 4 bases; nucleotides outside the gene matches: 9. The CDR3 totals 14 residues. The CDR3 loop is CASSVEAGVYEQYF. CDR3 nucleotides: TGTGCCAGCAGCGTAGAGGCGGGAGTGTACGAGCAGTACTTC. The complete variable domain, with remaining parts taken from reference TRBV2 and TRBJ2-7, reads EPEVTQTPSHQVTQMGQEVILRCVPISNHLYFYWYRQILGQKVEFLVSFYNNEISEKSEIFDDQFSVERPDGSNFTLKIRSTKLEDSAMYFCASSVEAGVYEQYFGPGTRLTVT.

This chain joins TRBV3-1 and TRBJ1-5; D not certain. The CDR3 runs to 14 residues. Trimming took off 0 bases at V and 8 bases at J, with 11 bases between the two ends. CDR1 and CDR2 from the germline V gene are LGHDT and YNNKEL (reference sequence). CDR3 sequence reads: CASSQDIVFEPQHF. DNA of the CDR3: TGTGCCAGCAGCCAAGATATAGTATTCGAGCCCCAGCATTTT. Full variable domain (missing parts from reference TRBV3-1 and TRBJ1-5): DTAVSQTPKYLVTQMGNDKSIKCEQNLGHDTMYWYKQDSKKFLKIMFSYNNKELIINETVPNRFSPKSPDKAHLNLHINSLELGDSAVYFCASSQDIVFEPQHFGDGTRLSIL.

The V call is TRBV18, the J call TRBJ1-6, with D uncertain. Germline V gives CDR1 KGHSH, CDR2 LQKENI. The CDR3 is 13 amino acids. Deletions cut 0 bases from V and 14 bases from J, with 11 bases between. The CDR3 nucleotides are TGTGCCAGCTCACCACCGACGGGGTTCGCCCTCCACTTT. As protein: CASSPPTGFALHF.

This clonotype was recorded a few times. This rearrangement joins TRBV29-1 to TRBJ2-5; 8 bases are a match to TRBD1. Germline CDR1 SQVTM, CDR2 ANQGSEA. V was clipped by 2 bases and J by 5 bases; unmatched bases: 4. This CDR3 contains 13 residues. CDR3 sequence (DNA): TGCAGCGTTGAACTTTACAGGGGGGAGACCCAGTACTTC. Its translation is CSVELYRGETQYF.

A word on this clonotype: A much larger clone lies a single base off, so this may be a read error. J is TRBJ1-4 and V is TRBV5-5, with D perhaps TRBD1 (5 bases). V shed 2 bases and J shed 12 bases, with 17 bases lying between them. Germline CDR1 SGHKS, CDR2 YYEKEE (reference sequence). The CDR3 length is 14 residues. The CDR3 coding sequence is TGTGCCAGCAGCTTCTGGGGGGAGGAAGAAGAACTGTTTTTT. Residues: CASSFWGEEEELFF.

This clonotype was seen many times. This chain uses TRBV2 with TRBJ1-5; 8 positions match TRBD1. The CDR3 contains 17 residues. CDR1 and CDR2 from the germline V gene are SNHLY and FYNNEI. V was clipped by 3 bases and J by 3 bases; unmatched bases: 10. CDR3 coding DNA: TGTGCCAGCAGTGATGGACAGGGATTGAATAACAATCAGCCCCAGCATTTT. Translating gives CASSDGQGLNNNQPQHF.

The CDR3 loop is CASKWGSDSHTGELFF. The CDR3 DNA follows: TGTGCCAGCAAGTGGGGATCGGACTCGCACACCGGGGAGCTGTTTTTT. The chain joins TRBV2 to TRBJ2-2, with D perhaps TRBD2 (5 bases). Looked up from germline, CDR1 is SNHLY and CDR2 is FYNNEI. Trimming took off 7 bases at V and 3 bases at J, with 18 bases between the two ends. This CDR3 comprises 16 residues.

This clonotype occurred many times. CDR3: CASSPPWGDEQYF. The CDR3 bases are TGTGCCAGCAGCCCCCCGTGGGGTGACGAGCAGTACTTC. The J gene is TRBJ2-7, the V gene TRBV11-3; D unclear. The V gene's germline CDR1 is SGHNT and CDR2 YENEEA. V was cut by 5 bases and J by 5 bases, with 13 bases left in between. The CDR3 is made up of 13 amino acids.

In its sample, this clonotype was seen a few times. CDR3 in amino acids: CATSRVRASGSNEQYF. The DNA of the CDR3 is TGTGCCACCAGCAGAGTGCGGGCTAGCGGGAGTAACGAGCAGTACTTC. The rearrangement uses TRBV15 and TRBJ2-7; 10 bases are a match to TRBD2. The CDR3 totals 16 residues. Germline lookup yields CDR1 LNHNV and CDR2 YYDKDF (reference sequence). J gave up 5 bases and V 1 base, and 8 bases lay outside the gene matches.

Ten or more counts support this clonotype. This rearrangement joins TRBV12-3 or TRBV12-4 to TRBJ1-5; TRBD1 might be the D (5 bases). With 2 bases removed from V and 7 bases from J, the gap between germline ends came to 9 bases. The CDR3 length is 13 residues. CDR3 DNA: TGTGCCAGCAGTTTATCAGGGTGGCAGCCCCAGCATTTT. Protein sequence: CASSLSGWQPQHF.